This entry describes one T cell receptor (beta chain). As yet, its antigen is unknown. The data belong to a study of regulatory T cells in long-lasting Graves disease. Study-wide background: Persistence in Graves' disease required over 5 years of antithyroid drugs plus positive TSH receptor antibodies. Study-level results: TRBV28, TRBJ1-2 and TRBJ2-5 were favored in persistent disease.

CDR1 is KGHSH, CDR2 LQKENI, per germline. The CDR3 totals 15 residues. V was shortened by 3 bases and J by 4 bases, with 15 bases between the two germline ends. Researchers made TCR beta libraries by using iRepertoire HTBI primers and running Arm-PCR on CDR3 regions. TCRdb re-called the multiplex PCR reads with MiXCR, one entry per CDR3 protein. Here the sample spans around 460,000 distinct CDR3 sequences, about 20% being singletons. The time point denotes: persistent/refractory GD, antithyroid drugs over 5 years with positive TRAb. PBMC-derived RNA was used for the TCR library. By American Thyroid Association guidelines, Graves' disease was diagnosed in the cohort. Patients were from an endocrinology department in Xi'an, China.

This chain connects TRBV18 to TRBJ1-1, with D possibly being TRBD1 (5 bases). The TCR comes from a female donor with Graves disease. The starting material was peripheral blood mononuclear cells (PBMCs), obtained when the disease was refractory, from a patient treated with antithyroid drugs. The CDR3 spells CASSPRDRQTTEAFF. DNA for the CDR3: TGTGCCAGCTCACCCCGAGACAGACAGACCACTGAAGCTTTCTTT.